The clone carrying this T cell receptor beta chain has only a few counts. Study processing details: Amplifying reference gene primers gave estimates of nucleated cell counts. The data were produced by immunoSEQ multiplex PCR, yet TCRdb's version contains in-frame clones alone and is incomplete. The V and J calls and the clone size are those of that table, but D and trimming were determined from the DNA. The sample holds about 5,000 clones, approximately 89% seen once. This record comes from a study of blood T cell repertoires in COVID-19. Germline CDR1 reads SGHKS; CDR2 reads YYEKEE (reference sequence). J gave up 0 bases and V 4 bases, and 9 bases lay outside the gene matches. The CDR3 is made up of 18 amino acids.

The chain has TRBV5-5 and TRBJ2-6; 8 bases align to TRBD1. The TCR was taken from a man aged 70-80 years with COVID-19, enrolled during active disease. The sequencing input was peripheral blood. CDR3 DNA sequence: TGTGCCAGCAGCACCCAGACAGGGGCCGCCTCTGGGGCCAACGTCCTGACTTTC. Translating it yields CASSTQTGAASGANVLTF.